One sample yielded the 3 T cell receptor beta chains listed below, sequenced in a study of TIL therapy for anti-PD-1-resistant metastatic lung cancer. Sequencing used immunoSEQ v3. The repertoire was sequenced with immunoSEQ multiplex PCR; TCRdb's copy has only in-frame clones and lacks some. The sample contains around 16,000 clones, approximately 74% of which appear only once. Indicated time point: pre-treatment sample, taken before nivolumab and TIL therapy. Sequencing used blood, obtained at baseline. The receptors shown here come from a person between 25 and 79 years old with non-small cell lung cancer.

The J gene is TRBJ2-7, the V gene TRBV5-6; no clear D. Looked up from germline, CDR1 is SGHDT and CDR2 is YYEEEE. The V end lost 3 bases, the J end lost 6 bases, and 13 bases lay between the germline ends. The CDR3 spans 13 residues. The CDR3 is CASSSSPWGEQYF. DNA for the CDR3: TGTGCCAGCAGCTCCAGCCCATGGGGCGAGCAGTACTTC.

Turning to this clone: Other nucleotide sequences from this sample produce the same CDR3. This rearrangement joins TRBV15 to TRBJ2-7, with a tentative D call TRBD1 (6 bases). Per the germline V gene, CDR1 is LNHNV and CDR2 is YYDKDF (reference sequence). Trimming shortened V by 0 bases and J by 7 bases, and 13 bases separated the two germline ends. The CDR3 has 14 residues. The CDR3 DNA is TGTGCCACCAGCAGAGAAGGTGGGGGCTATGAGCAGTACTTC. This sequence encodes CATSREGGGYEQYF.

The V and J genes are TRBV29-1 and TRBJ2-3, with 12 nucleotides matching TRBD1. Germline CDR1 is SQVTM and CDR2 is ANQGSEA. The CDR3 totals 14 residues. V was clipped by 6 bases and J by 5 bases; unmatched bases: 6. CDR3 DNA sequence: TGCAGCGTGCCGGGACAGGGGGCCGTAGATACGCAGTATTTT. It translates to CSVPGQGAVDTQYF.